The rows below give T cell receptor beta chains drawn from one sample of a study of OX40 agonist ivuxolimab in advanced cancers. Measured with immunoSEQ multiplex PCR; TCRdb has only the in-frame clones, and not every one. Of tens of thousands of clones listed, about 90% are singletons. This specimen was CD4+ or CD8+ T cells sorted from blood, taken in a trial of the OX40 agonist ivuxolimab. These receptors came from an adult with an advanced solid tumor such as melanoma, head and neck, liver or kidney cancer. Both conserved end residues are part of each CDR3. The order of the fields is V gene, clone size, J gene, CDR3 protein. Clone size is shown for a subset of rows, as once, few, many or a class of expanded clone.

TRBV14,NA,TRBJ2-4,CASSQDLPLAKNIQYF
TRBV10-3,NA,TRBJ2-2,CAISRTSGGASGELFF
TRBV6-1,NA,TRBJ2-2,CASGVWGVPGELFF
TRBV4-1,once,TRBJ1-2,CASSRDRVLGGYTF
TRBV6-6,NA,TRBJ2-1,CASSRTSRRDNEQFF
TRBV5-6,NA,TRBJ2-1,CASSLLASGLNEQFF
TRBV5-8,NA,TRBJ1-5,CASSKGQGNQPQHF
TRBV19,NA,TRBJ2-7,CASSTLAGITYEQYF
TRBV18,NA,TRBJ1-1,CASSPPSLQLNTEAFF
TRBV29-1,NA,TRBJ1-1,CSVVPNKGTEAFF
TRBV18,NA,TRBJ2-3,CASSPNRQGTDTQYF
TRBV28,once,TRBJ2-7,CASRLPEGNEQYF
TRBV7-9,NA,TRBJ2-3,CASSLPGTSGGVLADTQYF
TRBV10-3,NA,TRBJ2-6,CAISESLGPSSGANVLTF
TRBV11-3,NA,TRBJ1-2,CASSPPGGFYGYTF
TRBV28,few,TRBJ1-5,CATRSSSNQPQHF
TRBV25-1,NA,TRBJ2-5,CASSVQETQYF
TRBV9,NA,TRBJ2-1,CASSVGGQLLDNEQFF
TRBV7-8,NA,TRBJ2-7,CASSQTVESYEQYF
TRBV7-3,NA,TRBJ1-2,CASSLAAGGNGGYTF
TRBV4-2,NA,TRBJ1-5,CASSQGDSARNQPQHF
TRBV5-1,NA,TRBJ2-3,CATSGGKATDTQYF
TRBV19,NA,TRBJ2-1,CASSHGAGLQYNEQFF
TRBV5-4,NA,TRBJ2-7,CASSISDRAAYEQYF
TRBV6-5,NA,TRBJ1-2,CASSYSGRGTYGYTF
TRBV11-2,NA,TRBJ2-5,CASSIRGQETQYF
TRBV13,NA,TRBJ1-1,CASSLVGQRLGTDTEAFF
TRBV6-5,NA,TRBJ2-4,CASRDPGGSESIQYF
TRBV28,NA,TRBJ2-1,CASRIQTNEQFF
TRBV30,NA,TRBJ2-7,CAWSVGSHEQYF
TRBV30,NA,TRBJ2-7,CAWSVIGGHSYF
TRBV28,NA,TRBJ1-5,CASSLGQPNQPQHF
TRBV6-4,NA,TRBJ2-1,CASSVHSYNEQFF
TRBV5-5,NA,TRBJ2-7,CASSLGVSEQYF
TRBV5-1,NA,TRBJ2-5,CASRNPAGETQYF
TRBV12-5,NA,TRBJ1-2,CASGLITDSRNYGYTF
TRBV7-8,NA,TRBJ2-3,CASSLAASIDTQYF
TRBV5-1,few,TRBJ2-3,CASSLPGTSTDTQYF
TRBV11-3,NA,TRBJ2-7,CASSTGTSGSINEQYF
TRBV9,NA,TRBJ2-3,CASTTSGTWGDTQYF
TRBV27,NA,TRBJ1-1,CASSLRENTEAFF
TRBV4-1,once,TRBJ2-3,CASSLAGAKDTQYF
TRBV7-3,NA,TRBJ2-2,CASSLSFGSNTGELFF
TRBV28,NA,TRBJ1-1,CASSLRGTEAFF
TRBV5-1,NA,TRBJ1-5,CASSEDGSNQPQHF
TRBV11-3,NA,TRBJ2-7,CASSYLAGVEQYF
TRBV7-9,NA,TRBJ1-5,CASSSGQLNQPQHF
TRBV2,NA,TRBJ1-5,CASSEFNSNQPQHF
TRBV27,NA,TRBJ1-1,CASSRKQGMSTEAFF
TRBV5-4,NA,TRBJ1-1,CASSFPRHGTGEVNTEAFF
TRBV7-7,NA,TRBJ2-7,CASNPCRGTVSYEQYF
TRBV28,NA,TRBJ2-7,CASSPLGDDEQYF
TRBV27,NA,TRBJ2-1,CASSLVQRNEQFF
TRBV2,few,TRBJ1-1,CASRVGRTEAFF
TRBV28,NA,TRBJ2-2,CASSFPARTGGLFF
TRBV30,NA,TRBJ2-7,CAWSQVNRGQYF
TRBV11-3,NA,TRBJ2-7,CASSLGGFGQDEQYF
TRBV28,NA,TRBJ2-7,CASRRDRGPYEQYF
TRBV2,NA,TRBJ1-1,CASLPDTGYTEAFF